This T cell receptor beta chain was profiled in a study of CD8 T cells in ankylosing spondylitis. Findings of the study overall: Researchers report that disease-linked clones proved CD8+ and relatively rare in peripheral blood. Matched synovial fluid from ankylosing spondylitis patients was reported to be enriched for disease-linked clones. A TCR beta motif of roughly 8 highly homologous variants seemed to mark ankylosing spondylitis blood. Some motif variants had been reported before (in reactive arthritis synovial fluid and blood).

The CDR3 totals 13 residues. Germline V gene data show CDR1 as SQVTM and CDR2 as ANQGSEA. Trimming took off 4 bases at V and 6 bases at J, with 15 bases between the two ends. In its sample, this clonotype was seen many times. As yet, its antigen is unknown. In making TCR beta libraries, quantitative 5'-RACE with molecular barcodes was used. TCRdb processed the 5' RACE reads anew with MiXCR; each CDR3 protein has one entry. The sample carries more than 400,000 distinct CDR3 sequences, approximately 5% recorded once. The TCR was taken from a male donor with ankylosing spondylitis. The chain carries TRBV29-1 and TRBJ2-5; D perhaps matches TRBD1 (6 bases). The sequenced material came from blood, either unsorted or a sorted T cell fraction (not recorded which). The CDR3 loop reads CSVGSLGAQTQYF. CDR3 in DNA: TGCAGCGTTGGTTCTCTGGGGGCACAGACCCAGTACTTC.